The clone carrying this T cell receptor (beta chain) was recorded many times. CDR3 length: 14 amino acids. V was trimmed by 0 bases and J by 5 bases, leaving 9 bases between them. CDR1 SGHRS and CDR2 YFSETQ come from the germline V gene. The data stem from a study of T cells in Graves' hyperthyroidism and ophthalmopathy. TCR beta CDR3 region amplification was performed from RNA transcripts. HTBI primers were used for first-round RT-PCR of the TCR CDR3. TCRdb itself ran the multiplex PCR reads through MiXCR, one entry per CDR3 protein. The profile covers fewer than 750,000 distinct CDR3 sequences, with around 46% appearing a single time and roughly 8.2% taken by the ten largest. It was considered stable Graves' hyperthyroidism when ophthalmopathy did not progress within 18 months.

The rearrangement uses TRBV5-1 and TRBJ1-5, with D maybe TRBD1 (5 bases). Sequenced sample: peripheral blood or thyroid tissue (not recorded which). The receptor's source is a woman aged 18-29 years with Graves' hyperthyroidism. CDR3: CASSLVGGDQPQHF. CDR3 sequence (DNA): TGCGCCAGCAGCTTGGTGGGAGGGGATCAGCCCCAGCATTTT.